This T cell receptor beta chain was observed in a study of OX40 agonist ivuxolimab in advanced cancers. Study context: The study gave patients intravenous ivuxolimab at 0.01 to 10 mg/kg every 2 weeks. Three dose-escalation patients had partial responses: one with hepatocellular carcinoma and two with cutaneous melanoma. Prior therapy, whether anti-PD-1, anti-PD-L1 or anti-CTLA-4, was allowed, and more than 35% had some. The study's findings and limits: It was also the case that some nonresponders had low normalized T-cell clonal expansion.

Sequencing used immunoSEQ multiplex PCR; TCRdb keeps in-frame clones, though not all of them. The sample records under 80,000 clones, approximately 85% being singletons. The V gene's germline CDR1 is SGHAT and CDR2 FQNNGV. Deletions cut 3 bases from V and 7 bases from J, with 13 bases between. The CDR3 runs 15 residues. To note about this clone: Its target is unknown.

This specimen was CD4+ or CD8+ T cells sorted from blood, taken in a trial of the OX40 agonist ivuxolimab. The source is an adult with an advanced solid tumor such as melanoma, head and neck, liver or kidney cancer. The chain links TRBV11-2 to TRBJ1-6, with D uncertain. CDR3 coding DNA: TGTGCCAGCAGCTTTTCACCCGACGCCAATTCACCCCTCCACTTT. Translated: CASSFSPDANSPLHF.